This T cell receptor (beta chain) was identified during a study of a mutant IDH1 vaccine in newly diagnosed glioma (dated by TCRdb to about 2021). Regarding the complete study: Vaccination began 4-6 weeks after radiotherapy alone, or alongside temozolomide cycles in the chemotherapy-containing groups. Of the 25 to 35 patients who were treated, approximately 62% were male and roughly 40% were female, and the mean age was roughly 40 years. Before enrollment, patients had received standard therapy of radiotherapy alone, temozolomide alone, or radiochemotherapy with temozolomide; most received the combination. Visit V12 was the week-35 safety follow-up and visit V13 was the week-47 end of study. Peripheral blood was drawn at six visits: V03 (baseline), V05, V07, V10, V12 and V13. Longitudinal TCRB deep sequencing was performed for roughly 24 treated patients wherever samples were available for exploratory analyses.

The label giving this sample's time point can be read as: week 47, end of study. Each vaccine dose was 300 ug of a 20-mer mutant IDH1 peptide in Montanide, given subcutaneously with topical imiquimod. Patients received eight vaccinations in weeks 1, 3, 5, 7, 11, 15, 19 and 23, corresponding to visits V03 through V10. All donors had newly diagnosed IDH1-mutant astrocytomas of WHO grade 3 or 4 that showed loss of nuclear ATRX. The samples were drawn from NOA16, a multicentre, single-arm, open-label phase I trial in Germany that tested a mutant IDH1 peptide vaccine in humans for the first time. Genomic DNA for TCRB sequencing was isolated from EDTA blood with the DNeasy Blood and Tissue Kit. The method was the immunoSEQ multiplex PCR assay. The hsTCRB Kit was used according to the manufacturer's protocol to amplify rearranged TCR beta chain sequences. TCRB libraries were sequenced on an Illumina MiSeq. Turning to the authors' computational methods: The kit vendor's proprietary platform handled demultiplexing, trimming and gene mapping. In TCRdb, the immuneACCESS table is reduced to in-frame sequences with V and J assigned. These tables do not hold every clone; where another copy was compared, an unresolved V gene accounts for under half, and the others remain unexplained. That table supplies the V and J calls and clone size; D and trimming were determined from the DNA. In this sample the table shows about 94,000 clones, nearly 90% of which occur a single time. The ten largest clonotypes hold roughly 0.81% of the sample.

The CDR3 contains 17 residues, cysteine and phenylalanine counted. Just CDR3 DNA is preserved here, 51 bases in frame from base 1. The V end loses 4 bases and the J end loses 0 bases, and a stretch of 16 bases separates them. Based on the germline V gene (reference sequence), the CDR1 and CDR2 sequences are LNHDA and SQIVND. On this clone: What this receptor recognizes is not known. Base qualities are not provided; no much larger clone lies one nucleotide away.

Paper-wide results and their limitations: The authors stated that sample limitations prevented analyses of patient blood samples from being reproduced. PBMC samples for TCRB deep sequencing were selected based on availability. Pseudoprogression seemed to be unrelated to changes in the top peripheral T cell clonotypes found by TCRB sequencing. Immune responses induced by the vaccine were seen in around 93% of patients across multiple MHC alleles.

The source of this sequence is a woman aged 45-65 years with glioma. The chain is made from TRBV19 and TRBJ1-5, with the D segment identity uncertain. Sequenced material: PBMCs, taken from a glioma patient whose treatment included an IDH1 peptide vaccine. The CDR3 is CASSSPRGSYSNQPQHF. The bases are TGTGCCAGTAGTAGCCCCCGAGGATCTTATAGCAATCAGCCCCAGCATTTT. The CDR3 plus the reference TRBV19 and TRBJ1-5 genes for the other parts give the full variable domain: DGGITQSPKYLFRKEGQNVTLSCEQNLNHDAMYWYRQDPGQGLRLIYYSQIVNDFQKGDIAEGYSVSREKKESFPLTVTSAQKNPTAFYLCASSSPRGSYSNQPQHFGDGTRLSIL.